What follows is one T cell receptor (beta chain) and its context. The data are from a study of shared clonotypes between healthy human individuals. TCRdb's copy holds only in-frame clones and misses some; the assay was immunoSEQ multiplex PCR. The table lists some 550,000 clones, 95% to 98% of them singletons. Per germline, CDR1 KGHSH and CDR2 LQKENI. The CDR3 extends over 17 amino acids. The ends lost 4 bases at V and 5 bases at J; junction bases unmatched: 12. The clonotype originates from a young woman in good health. The sample consisted of naive CD4+ T cells sorted from blood. As to subset: CD45RA+ positively selected. V gene TRBV18 combines with J gene TRBJ2-2; 8 bases are a match to TRBD1. CDR3 coding DNA: TGTGCCAGCTCACTACTTTCCACAGGGGGTCGTACCGGGGAGCTGTTTTTT. Translated, it gives CASSLLSTGGRTGELFF.